A single sample is the source of the 27 T cell receptor beta chains below, sequenced in a study of blood T cell repertoires in COVID-19. Data came from immunoSEQ multiplex PCR; TCRdb stores just in-frame clones and leaves some out. The table has some 220,000 clones, about nine tenths seen once. The sequenced sample consisted of peripheral blood. Receptor source: a young man with COVID-19, enrolled during active disease.

The gene calls are TRBV5-1 and TRBJ2-7; TRBD1 aligns across 11 bases. The CDR3 has 14 residues. J was trimmed by 0 bases and V by 4 bases; bases with no gene match: 0. In germline, CDR1 is SGHRS, CDR2 YFSETQ. CDR3 bases: TGCGCCAGCAGCGGGACAGGGGGCTCCTACGAGCAGTACTTC. Translation: CASSGTGGSYEQYF.

This sequence joins TRBV24-1 and TRBJ1-5, with D possibly being TRBD1 (5 bases). Germline lookup yields CDR1 KGHDR and CDR2 SFDVKD. The length of the CDR3 is 16 residues. Trimming stripped 11 bases from V and 1 base from J, with 20 bases between. The chain's CDR3 is CAIILDPGLSNQPQHF. In DNA, the CDR3 is TGTGCCATCATACTCGACCCAGGGTTAAGCAATCAGCCCCAGCATTTT.

The CDR3 DNA reads as TGTGCCACGAGACCTAGGAGGGGGGGAAACACTGAAGCTTTCTTT. It yields the protein CATRPRRGGNTEAFF. V usage is TRBV15 and J usage is TRBJ1-1; D possibly corresponds to TRBD1 (6 bases). The CDR3 is 15 amino acids. The germline V and J ends were trimmed by 9 bases and 2 bases, with 19 bases remaining between them. The V gene's germline CDR1 is LNHNV and CDR2 YYDKDF (reference sequence).

This chain connects TRBV7-2 to TRBJ2-3; 8 bases map to TRBD2. The CDR3 runs 17 residues. CDR1 and CDR2 (germline): SGHTA, FQGNSA. V lost 2 bases and J lost 4; bases outside the gene matches: 11. CDR3 region: CASSLNRAGGPADTQYF. The CDR3, as DNA: TGTGCCAGCAGCTTAAATAGGGCGGGGGGCCCGGCAGATACGCAGTATTTT.

V usage is TRBV5-6 and J usage is TRBJ2-7; 8 nucleotides match TRBD1. CDR1 is SGHDT and CDR2 is YYEEEE in the germline V gene. CDR3 length: 12 residues. This CDR3 is CASSYRQGPRVV. CDR3 in DNA: TGTGCCAGCAGCTACAGACAGGGGCCGCGTGTAGTA.

The sample holds one count of this clone. V usage is TRBV19 and J usage is TRBJ1-3; D is uncertain. The CDR3 is made up of 12 amino acids. The V end was cut by 10 bases, the J end by 4 bases, with 11 bases between. CDR1 LNHDA and CDR2 SQIVND come from the germline V gene (reference sequence). The CDR3 protein is CATIYAGNTIYF. The CDR3 bases are TGTGCCACAATTTACGCGGGAAACACCATATATTTT.

The V gene is TRBV28, the J gene TRBJ1-2, with D possibly TRBD1 on 5 matching bases. V lost 6 bases to trimming and J lost 4 bases, with 9 bases between them. There are 12 residues in the CDR3. Germline assignment: CDR1 MDHEN and CDR2 SYDVKM. DNA for the CDR3: TGTGCCAGCAGACTAAGGGGCTATGGCTACACCTTC. Residues: CASRLRGYGYTF.

This chain joins TRBV9 and TRBJ1-2; possibly TRBD1 for D (5 bases). Looked up from germline, CDR1 is SGDLS and CDR2 is YYNGEE. Deletions cut 4 bases from V and 3 bases from J, with 16 bases between. CDR3 length: 15 amino acids. The CDR3 DNA sequence: TGTGCCAGCAGCCAACTGGAGTGGGGGGACTATGGCTACACCTTC. This sequence encodes CASSQLEWGDYGYTF.

Here the CDR3 reads CASSITGTGFHEQYF. CDR3 DNA: TGCGCCAGCAGCATTACCGGGACAGGGTTCCACGAGCAGTACTTC. The chain has TRBV5-1 and TRBJ2-7; 9 bases agree with TRBD1. CDR3 length: 15 amino acids. Germline trimming cut 4 bases from V and 5 bases from J; bases unmatched to any gene: 10. Germline values: CDR1 SGHRS, CDR2 YFSETQ.

This clone has just a few counts. The V gene is TRBV5-4, the J gene TRBJ2-7; no definite D call. Germline CDR1 SGHNT, CDR2 YYREEE (reference sequence). The CDR3 totals 13 residues. V lost 1 base, J lost 4 bases, and 9 bases lay in between. CDR3 in amino acids: CASSLKNGYEQYF. The CDR3 nucleotides are TGTGCCAGCAGCTTGAAAAACGGTTACGAGCAGTACTTC.

The J gene is TRBJ2-2, the V gene TRBV18; D might be TRBD1 (5 bases). Between the trimmed V and J ends, which lost 0 bases and 1 base, there was a span of 6 bases. Germline CDR1 and CDR2: KGHSH and LQKENI. The CDR3 extends over 15 amino acids. The CDR3 here is CASSPPQGNTGELFF. The DNA of the CDR3 is TGTGCCAGCTCACCACCCCAGGGGAACACCGGGGAGCTGTTTTTT.

The V and J genes are TRBV27 and TRBJ2-1; 8 nucleotides line up with TRBD1. CDR1 is MNHEY and CDR2 is SMNVEV in the germline V gene (reference sequence). The CDR3 totals 14 residues. V lost 6 bases and J lost 4; bases outside the gene matches: 5. The CDR3 DNA reads TGTGCCAGCAGGCCGGGACAGGTATACAATGAGCAGTTCTTC. Amino acid sequence: CASRPGQVYNEQFF.

This chain joins TRBV18 and TRBJ1-6; 9 bases line up with TRBD1. Germline loops: CDR1 KGHSH, CDR2 LQKENI. With 5 bases clipped from V and 7 bases from J, the junction kept 9 bases outside the gene matches. The CDR3 consists of 16 residues. CDR3 region: CASSEGQGFVNSPLHF. The CDR3 nucleotides are TGTGCCAGCTCAGAGGGACAGGGTTTCGTCAATTCACCCCTCCACTTT.

The chain employs TRBV6-5 and TRBJ1-2; 7 bases agree with TRBD1. This CDR3 spans 14 amino acids. V lost 6 bases, J lost 2 bases, and 6 bases stayed unmatched. Looked up from germline, CDR1 is MNHEY and CDR2 is SVGAGI. For the CDR3, the DNA is TGTGCCAGCAGCCTACTGGACAGGAACTATGGCTACACCTTC. Translation gives CASSLLDRNYGYTF.

The genes are TRBV6-5 and TRBJ1-1, with D possibly matching TRBD1 (6 bases). The CDR3 covers 15 residues. Germline CDR1 reads MNHEY; CDR2 reads SVGAGI. V lost 7 bases, J lost 5 bases, and 20 bases lay in between. This chain's CDR3 is CASTQHITGKTEAFF. DNA of the CDR3: TGTGCCAGCACTCAACATATCACAGGGAAGACTGAAGCTTTCTTT.

The chain has TRBV19 and TRBJ2-7; D gene uncertain. In germline, CDR1 is LNHDA, CDR2 SQIVND (reference sequence). V gave up 6 bases and J gave up 1 base, with 10 bases separating them. The CDR3 has 13 amino acids. CDR3: CASSPSRSYEQYF. CDR3 DNA sequence: TGTGCCAGTAGCCCGTCTAGGTCCTACGAGCAGTACTTC.

The chain carries TRBV6-5 and TRBJ1-5, with TRBD1 matching over 11 bases. This CDR3 contains 15 residues. The junction had 7 bases not matched to a gene; V was cut back by 6 bases and J by 6 bases. CDR1 MNHEY and CDR2 SVGAGI come from the germline V gene. The CDR3 here is CASRSTGTGGQPQHF. The CDR3 nucleotides read TGTGCCAGCAGAAGTACCGGGACAGGGGGTCAGCCCCAGCATTTT.

The chain combines TRBV23-1 with TRBJ2-3, with 8 bases lining up with TRBD2. TRBV23-1 is reported as an ORF; its role is uncertain. This CDR3 has 14 amino acids. Germline trimming cut 3 bases from V and 4 bases from J; bases unmatched to any gene: 3. The CDR3 nucleotides are TGCGCCAGCAGTCAGAAGCGGGGGCCAGATACGCAGTATTTT. Translation: CASSQKRGPDTQYF.

This clone has a single count. The chain links TRBV5-1 to TRBJ2-7, with a weak D call TRBD1 (5 bases). The V gene lost 5 bases and the J gene lost 2 bases, with 11 bases spanning the gap. This CDR3 spans 13 amino acids. Germline CDR1 and CDR2: SGHRS and YFSETQ. DNA of the CDR3: TGCGCCAGCAGACAAGACAGACCCTACGAGCAGTACTTC. It specifies CASRQDRPYEQYF.

The rearrangement links TRBV7-5 to TRBJ2-4; the table assigns TRBD2, which was not confirmed against the DNA. TRBV7-5 corresponds to a pseudogene. The CDR3 length is 16 residues. CDR3 sequence (DNA): TGTGTCAGAAGCAGGGCCGGAGGACCAGCCAAAAACATTCAGTACTTC. Translating it yields CVRSRAGGPAKNIQYF.

V usage is TRBV2 and J usage is TRBJ1-5; 7 bases match TRBD1. V shed 5 bases, J shed 4 bases, and the junction held 5 bases outside the gene matches. Germline CDR1 reads SNHLY; CDR2 reads FYNNEI. The CDR3 spans 14 residues. The CDR3 spells CASSLDRKNQPQHF. The CDR3, as DNA: TGTGCCAGCAGTCTGGACAGGAAGAATCAGCCCCAGCATTTT.

The rearrangement joins TRBV13 to TRBJ2-2; 8 nucleotides line up with TRBD2. V shed 5 bases, J shed 3 bases, and the junction held 14 bases outside the gene matches. This CDR3 spans 18 amino acids. Germline V gene sequence: CDR1 PRHDT, CDR2 FYEKMQ (reference sequence). CDR3 sequence (DNA): TGTGCCAGCAGCCCCCCAAGAGCGGGGGTGTGGGACACCGGGGAGCTGTTTTTT. Protein product: CASSPPRAGVWDTGELFF.

The chain recombines TRBV7-2 with TRBJ2-1; TRBD2 matches 7 bases. Germline V gene data show CDR1 as SGHTA and CDR2 as FQGNSA. This CDR3 is 12 amino acids long. V shed 6 bases and J 8 bases; nucleotides not matched to a gene: 4. The CDR3 DNA is TGTGCCAGCAGTTCGACTAGCTATGAGCAGTTCTTC. Translating it yields CASSSTSYEQFF. The full variable domain, with the rest looked up from reference TRBV7-2 and TRBJ2-1, is GAGVSQSPSNKVTEKGKDVELRCDPISGHTALYWYRQSLGQGLEFLIYFQGNSAPDKSGLPSDRFSAERTGGSVSTLTIQRTQQEDSAVYLCASSSTSYEQFFGPGTRLTVL.

The rearrangement uses TRBV10-2 and TRBJ1-1; 10 bases are shared with TRBD1. The V segment lost 2 bases and the J segment 5 bases; nucleotides outside the gene matches: 8. Germline assignment: CDR1 WSHSY and CDR2 SAAADI. The CDR3 loop spans 16 amino acids. In nucleotides, the CDR3 is TGCGCCAGCAGTGAGCTAGTAAGGACAGGGGGTACTGAAGCTTTCTTT. This codes for CASSELVRTGGTEAFF.

The chain couples TRBV6-5 to TRBJ2-7, with 7 bases identical to TRBD1. The germline V gene encodes CDR1 MNHEY and CDR2 SVGAGI. V shed 5 bases, J shed 4 bases, and the junction held 11 bases outside the gene matches. CDR3 size: 15 residues. CDR3 in amino acids: CASSTTGQRLYEQYF. The CDR3 region has the DNA TGTGCCAGCAGTACGACGGGACAGAGATTATACGAGCAGTACTTC.

The chain combines TRBV7-9 with TRBJ2-4; D is ambiguous. The germline gives CDR1 SEHNR, CDR2 FQNEAQ (reference sequence). V gave up 0 bases and J gave up 3 bases, with 12 bases separating them. The CDR3 runs to 16 residues. CDR3 loop: CASSLAKSNFKNIQYF. The CDR3 DNA reads as TGTGCCAGCAGCTTAGCTAAGTCTAACTTCAAAAACATTCAGTACTTC.

This clone has a single count. The chain employs TRBV11-3 and TRBJ2-1; 7 nucleotides match TRBD2. CDR3 length equals 14 residues. Trimming removed 4 bases from V and 8 bases from J; junction bases left unmatched: 8. The germline V gene encodes CDR1 SGHNT and CDR2 YENEEA. CDR3 DNA sequence: TGTGCCAGCAGCTCCGGACTAGAGACAGATGAGCAGTTCTTC. This gives the protein CASSSGLETDEQFF.